The 26 T cell receptor beta chains in this list originate from one sample, sequenced in a study of cytomegalovirus exposure and HLA in healthy donors. Both 60 Vbeta primers and 13 Jbeta primers went into the PCR. The assay was immunoSEQ multiplex PCR, and TCRdb's table has in-frame clones only and misses some. The sample has 180,000 or so clones; almost 80% are singletons. The specimen sequenced was PBMCs. The receptors originated from a man aged 45-65 years in good health and CMV-seropositive.

V usage is TRBV6-1 and J usage is TRBJ1-1, with D perhaps matching TRBD1 (5 bases). The V gene lost 4 bases and the J gene lost 0 bases, with 9 bases spanning the gap. CDR3 length: 14 residues. Per the germline V gene, CDR1 is MNHNS and CDR2 is SASEGT. This chain's CDR3 is CASSGQGLNTEAFF. In nucleotides, the CDR3 is TGTGCCAGCAGTGGGCAGGGATTGAACACTGAAGCTTTCTTT.

The chain is built from TRBV4-1 and TRBJ1-2, with D perhaps TRBD1 (6 bases). Trimming stripped 1 base from V and 3 bases from J, with 21 bases between. This CDR3 contains 18 residues. From germline, CDR1 is MGHRA and CDR2 YSYEKL. CDR3 coding DNA: TGCGCCAGCAGCCAAGCCCCTTACAGGGTCGACGGGGACTATGGCTACACCTTC. Translating it yields CASSQAPYRVDGDYGYTF.

In this sample, this clone turned up once. This chain joins TRBV11-1 and TRBJ2-6; 8 bases align to TRBD1. The J segment lost 4 bases and the V segment lost 2 bases, leaving 4 bases of the junction unmatched. The CDR3 extends over 16 amino acids. The V gene's germline CDR1 is SGHAT and CDR2 FQDESV (reference sequence). CDR3 DNA sequence: TGTGCCAGCAGCTTACCGACAGGGGCAGGGGCCAACGTCCTGACTTTC. Its translation is CASSLPTGAGANVLTF.

This clone was recorded many times. DNA of the CDR3: TGTGCCAGCAGCTCCGGGACAGGGAGTTCCTACGAGCAGTACGTC. This sequence encodes CASSSGTGSSYEQYV. This sequence joins TRBV6-1 and TRBJ2-7, with TRBD1 matching 9 bases. CDR3 length: 15 amino acids. J was trimmed by 1 base and V by 6 bases; bases with no gene match: 7. Germline-derived CDR1 and CDR2 are MNHNS and SASEGT.

The J gene is TRBJ2-2, the V gene TRBV11-3; D may be TRBD2 (6 bases). V was clipped by 5 bases and J by 4 bases, with 14 bases between them. Germline V CDR1 and CDR2: SGHNT, YENEEA. The CDR3 has 15 residues. The CDR3 nucleotides read TGTGCCAGCAGCGAAGGGACTCGCGTCACCGGGGAGCTGTTTTTT. Translating it yields CASSEGTRVTGELFF.

The V gene is TRBV15, the J gene TRBJ2-7, with 9 nucleotides matching TRBD1. Germline CDR1 is LNHNV and CDR2 is YYDKDF (reference sequence). The CDR3 loop spans 14 amino acids. The V and J ends lost 5 bases and 3 bases, in that order; junction bases with no gene match: 5. CDR3: CATSPNRGHYEQYV. In DNA form, the CDR3 reads TGTGCCACCAGCCCTAACAGGGGGCACTACGAGCAGTACGTC.

The chain recombines TRBV30 with TRBJ1-1; D perhaps matches TRBD1 (5 bases). The CDR3 covers 16 residues. Germline CDR1 GTSNPN, CDR2 SVGIG (reference sequence). V lost 1 base and J 5 bases, leaving 20 bases between the germline ends. The CDR3 region is CAWSARPAGLRTEAFF. CDR3 bases: TGTGCCTGGAGTGCGCGACCGGCAGGGCTGAGGACTGAAGCTTTCTTT. Combining the CDR3 with reference TRBV30 and TRBJ1-1 gives the whole variable domain SQTIHQWPATLVQPVGSPLSLECTVEGTSNPNLYWYRQAAGRGLQLLFYSVGIGQISSEVPQNLSASRPQDRQFILSSKKLLLSDSGFYLCAWSARPAGLRTEAFFGQGTRLTVV.

The CDR3 loop is CASSLRGRNYGYTF. CDR3 nucleotide sequence: TGTGCCAGCAGCTTGAGGGGGCGAAACTATGGCTACACCTTC. The rearrangement links TRBV5-6 to TRBJ1-2, with TRBD1 matching 7 bases. Germline-derived CDR1 and CDR2 are SGHDT and YYEEEE. This CDR3 is built from 14 residues. J was trimmed by 2 bases and V by 1 base; bases with no gene match: 2.

The rearrangement uses TRBV5-4 and TRBJ2-5; TRBD2 agrees at 15 bases. The trim removed 4 bases at V and 6 bases at J, leaving 13 bases unmatched. The germline CDR1 and CDR2 sequences are SGHNT and YYREEE (reference sequence). CDR3 length: 18 residues. This chain's CDR3 is CASSRTSGGVLGGKTQYF. CDR3 bases: TGTGCCAGCAGCCGGACTAGCGGGGGGGTGTTAGGCGGAAAGACCCAGTACTTC.

The V call is TRBV7-3, the J call TRBJ2-2; D unclear. CDR1 SGHTA and CDR2 FQGTGA come from the germline V gene. This CDR3 has 14 amino acids. The ends were cut back, 2 bases at V and 2 bases at J, with 6 bases in the middle. The CDR3 DNA sequence: TGTGCCAGCAGCTTACCCCCAAACACCGGGGAGCTGTTTTTT. This gives the protein CASSLPPNTGELFF.

This clone was counted once. CDR3 sequence: CASSSTKRGSYNEQFF. As DNA, the CDR3 is TGTGCCAGCAGCTCCACCAAGCGGGGGTCCTACAATGAGCAGTTCTTC. The chain is built from TRBV7-9 and TRBJ2-1, with 8 bases fitting TRBD2. V lost 4 bases and J lost 1; bases outside the gene matches: 6. CDR1 is SEHNR, CDR2 FQNEAQ, per germline (reference sequence). The CDR3 has 16 residues. The variable domain in full, completed from reference TRBV7-9 and TRBJ2-1, reads DTGVSQNPRHKITKRGQNVTFRCDPISEHNRLYWYRQTLGQGPEFLTYFQNEAQLEKSRLLSDRFSAERPKGSFSTLEIQRTEQGDSAMYLCASSSTKRGSYNEQFFGPGTRLTVL.

This clone was observed a single time. This chain joins TRBV15 and TRBJ1-1, with D perhaps TRBD1 (5 bases). The CDR3 totals 16 residues. The V end lost 4 bases, the J end lost 1 base, and 16 bases lay between the germline ends. From germline, CDR1 is LNHNV and CDR2 YYDKDF (reference sequence). The CDR3 DNA sequence: TGTGCCACCAGCAAATCCAGTTGGAGGGGGAACACTGAAGCTTTCTTT. The encoded protein is CATSKSSWRGNTEAFF.

The genes are TRBV7-2 and TRBJ2-2; no clear D gene. Germline lookup yields CDR1 SGHTA and CDR2 FQGNSA. V lost 3 bases and J 3 bases, leaving 11 bases between the germline ends. The CDR3 runs to 15 residues. CDR3 in amino acids: CASSLSRSYTGELFF. The DNA of the CDR3 is TGTGCCAGCAGCTTGAGTCGGTCCTACACCGGGGAGCTGTTTTTT.

The gene calls are TRBV2 and TRBJ1-4; 7 nucleotides align to TRBD1. The length of the CDR3 is 15 residues. J lost 5 bases, V lost 5 bases, and 8 bases had no gene match. Per the germline V gene, CDR1 is SNHLY and CDR2 is FYNNEI. The CDR3 region has the DNA TGTGCCAGCAGTATCTACAGGGGCGAGAATGAAAAACTGTTTTTT. Translated, it gives CASSIYRGENEKLFF.

The CDR3 DNA reads TGTGCCAGCAGTGAGTTAGCGGGCACCGGGGAGCTGTTTTTT. Residues: CASSELAGTGELFF. This chain connects TRBV6-1 to TRBJ2-2, with TRBD2 identical over 7 bases. This CDR3 has 14 residues. The V segment lost 3 bases and the J segment 4 bases; nucleotides outside the gene matches: 2. Germline V gene data show CDR1 as MNHNS and CDR2 as SASEGT.

This clone showed up just once. The gene calls are TRBV18 and TRBJ1-4; 8 bases are a match to TRBD1. V shed 2 bases, J shed 7 bases, and the junction held 9 bases outside the gene matches. This CDR3 has 16 amino acids. Per the germline V gene, CDR1 is KGHSH and CDR2 is LQKENI. The CDR3 is CASSPEMTGEGEKLFF. The CDR3 DNA is TGTGCCAGCTCACCAGAGATGACAGGGGAGGGTGAAAAACTGTTTTTT.

A note on this clone: One junction end does not reproduce the germline sequence, and a read error may be involved. V is TRBV7-9 and J is TRBJ2-1; D perhaps matches TRBD1 (6 bases). Germline V gene sequence: CDR1 SEHNR, CDR2 FQNEAQ (reference sequence). This CDR3 has 14 residues. The CDR3 coding sequence is TGTTCCAGCAGTCAGGGGAGCTCCTACAATGAGCAGTTCTTC. It yields the protein CSSSQGSSYNEQFF.

The chain carries TRBV27 and TRBJ2-5; D is undetermined. With 8 bases removed from V and 5 bases from J, the gap between germline ends came to 9 bases. CDR1 and CDR2 (germline): MNHEY, SMNVEV (reference sequence). There are 11 residues in the CDR3. CDR3 in amino acids: CASGVSETQYF. CDR3 nucleotide sequence: TGTGCCAGCGGAGTGTCGGAGACCCAGTACTTC.

The chain carries TRBV18 and TRBJ1-1, with 11 bases fitting TRBD1. Trimming at V came to 6 bases and at J to 1 base, leaving 10 bases not matched to a gene. The CDR3 has 17 amino acids. Germline-derived CDR1 and CDR2 are KGHSH and LQKENI. CDR3 in DNA: TGTGCCAGCTCCCCCAGGACAGGGGGCTCTCCGAACACTGAAGCTTTCTTT. Protein sequence: CASSPRTGGSPNTEAFF.

The chain employs TRBV7-9 and TRBJ2-1; D possibly corresponds to TRBD1 (6 bases). Trimming stripped 5 bases from V and 4 bases from J, with 21 bases between. The CDR3 totals 17 residues. From germline, CDR1 is SEHNR and CDR2 FQNEAQ (reference sequence). DNA of the CDR3: TGTGCCAGCAGCCTTCTTACAGGGATCGGGGTTTACAATGAGCAGTTCTTC. Its protein is CASSLLTGIGVYNEQFF.

The rearrangement links TRBV28 to TRBJ1-2; D is uncertain. Trimming pared 6 bases from V and 8 bases from J, leaving 25 bases between. Germline CDR1 is MDHEN and CDR2 is SYDVKM. CDR3 length equals 16 residues. As DNA, the CDR3 is TGTGCCAGCAGCTTCGCCATGAGCCGGGTCTTAAACGGCTACACCTTC. As protein: CASSFAMSRVLNGYTF.

The genes are TRBV5-6 and TRBJ1-1; 7 bases map to TRBD1. Germline V gene sequence: CDR1 SGHDT, CDR2 YYEEEE. The CDR3 is made up of 13 amino acids. V dropped 2 bases and J dropped 3; count of bases not matched to a gene: 1. CDR3 in DNA: TGTGCCAGCAGCTTTGACAGGGACACTGAAGCTTTCTTT. It specifies CASSFDRDTEAFF.

The gene calls are TRBV5-6 and TRBJ1-4; D is ambiguous. The V gene lost 2 bases and the J gene lost 8 bases, with 10 bases spanning the gap. The CDR3 has 13 amino acids. Germline V gives CDR1 SGHDT, CDR2 YYEEEE. The CDR3 loop reads CASSFGSLEKLFF. DNA for the CDR3: TGTGCCAGCAGCTTCGGTTCATTAGAAAAACTGTTTTTT. Drawing the rest from reference TRBV5-6 and TRBJ1-4, the complete variable domain is DAGVTQSPTHLIKTRGQQVTLRCSPKSGHDTVSWYQQALGQGPQFIFQYYEEEERQRGNFPDRFSGHQFPNYSSELNVNALLLGDSALYLCASSFGSLEKLFFGSGTQLSVL.

This rearrangement joins TRBV30 to TRBJ2-4; 7 positions match TRBD2. CDR1 is GTSNPN, CDR2 SVGIG, per germline (reference sequence). V was pared by 0 bases and J by 7 bases, with 6 bases of the junction left unmatched. The CDR3 contains 14 residues. The CDR3 region is CAWSVGGDRNIQYF. CDR3 nucleotide sequence: TGTGCCTGGAGTGTTGGGGGGGATAGGAACATTCAGTACTTC.

This clone showed up just once. The chain has TRBV4-3 and TRBJ1-4, with D perhaps TRBD1 (5 bases). Looked up from germline, CDR1 is LGHNA and CDR2 is YSLEER. There are 15 residues in the CDR3. Trimming removed 3 bases at V and 3 bases at J, with 11 bases between. The chain's CDR3 is CASSHSGNANEKLFF. For the CDR3, the DNA is TGCGCCAGCAGCCACTCAGGGAATGCTAATGAAAAACTGTTTTTT.

This clone was seen once. This rearrangement joins TRBV2 to TRBJ1-4, with 10 bases identical to TRBD1. Germline assignment: CDR1 SNHLY and CDR2 FYNNEI. The CDR3 is made up of 14 amino acids. V gave up 7 bases and J gave up 9 bases; unmatched junction bases: 8. DNA for the CDR3: TGTGCCAGCATTACGACAGGGGGCCATAAAAAACTGTTTTTT. Its protein product is CASITTGGHKKLFF. Supplemented by reference TRBV2 and TRBJ1-4, the full variable domain reads EPEVTQTPSHQVTQMGQEVILRCVPISNHLYFYWYRQILGQKVEFLVSFYNNEISEKSEIFDDQFSVERPDGSNFTLKIRSTKLEDSAMYFCASITTGGHKKLFFGSGTQLSVL.